The next 3 T cell receptor beta chains were all read from a single sample in a study of blood T cell repertoires in COVID-19. This table comes from immunoSEQ multiplex PCR, and its TCRdb copy is limited to in-frame clones, with some not included. The sample comprises 150,000 to 200,000 clones, approximately 86% of which are singletons, and 0.99% rests with the top ten. Sequencing was carried out using peripheral blood. The receptors derive from a man younger than 35 with acute or convalescent COVID-19.

The chain uses TRBV30 and TRBJ1-4; D gene unclear. V gave up 4 bases and J gave up 7 bases, with 16 bases separating them. The CDR3 is 14 residues long. Germline CDR1 reads GTSNPN; CDR2 reads SVGIG (reference sequence). CDR3 protein: CAWTRGSRPEKLFF. CDR3 DNA: TGTGCCTGGACCAGAGGCAGCAGACCTGAAAAACTGTTTTTT.

This rearrangement joins TRBV2 to TRBJ1-6, with 7 nucleotides matching TRBD1. The CDR3 has 15 residues. CDR1 is SNHLY, CDR2 FYNNEI, per germline. The junction had 11 bases not matched to a gene; V was cut back by 5 bases and J by 10 bases. CDR3 sequence reads: CASSLGQVFPSPLHF. In DNA form, the CDR3 reads TGTGCCAGCAGTTTAGGACAGGTCTTTCCCTCACCCCTCCACTTT.

The chain uses TRBV7-8 and TRBJ1-1; 7 bases are shared with TRBD1. Germline V gene lookup returns CDR1 SGHVS and CDR2 FQNEAQ. V lost 1 base, J lost 3 bases, and 5 bases stayed unmatched. The CDR3 contains 15 residues. The CDR3 protein is CASSLEGRGYTEAFF. Here the CDR3 DNA reads TGTGCCAGCAGCTTAGAGGGCAGGGGGTACACTGAAGCTTTCTTT.